This is a list of T cell receptor beta chains from one sample in a study of CDR3 diversity in severe acne. TCRdb recomputed calls from the PCR reads with MiXCR, one row per CDR3 protein. The sample includes approximately 77,000 distinct CDR3 sequences, around 47% of them seen just once. Input material: blood. All receptors come from a male donor with severe acne vulgaris. Each CDR3 is given with its conserved first and last residue. The order of the fields is J gene, clone size, V gene, D gene, CDR3 protein, CDR3 DNA. D genes are given only for firm matches. Clone size appears in some rows only: once, few, many, or a class for an expanded clone.

TRBJ1-1	NA	TRBV5-4	NA	CASRRAALNTEAFF	TGTGCCAGCAGGCGAGCGGCCCTCAACACTGAAGCTTTCTTT
TRBJ2-2	many	TRBV28	TRBD1	CASIPGDRGSTGELFF	TGTGCCAGCATCCCTGGGGACAGGGGTTCCACCGGGGAGCTGTTTTTT
TRBJ1-1	NA	TRBV15	NA	CATSGVTGPLPAFF	TGTGCCACCAGCGGGGTTACCGGGCCCCTCCCGGCTTTCTTT
TRBJ2-5	NA	TRBV7-6	NA	CASSLVSRETQYF	TGTGCCAGCAGCTTAGTAAGCCGGGAGACCCAGTACTTC
TRBJ2-7	many	TRBV20-1	NA	CSARDVGNTGEVEQYF	TGCAGTGCTAGAGATGTAGGGAACACGGGGGAGGTCGAGCAGTACTTC
TRBJ1-5	medium-sized	TRBV7-8	NA	CASSLAGGAQHF	TGTGCCAGCAGCTTAGCGGGGGGGGCCCAGCATTTT
TRBJ2-2	NA	TRBV7-8	TRBD1	CASSYGTGSTGELSF	TGTGCCAGCAGCTACGGGACAGGGAGCACCGGGGAGCTGTCTTTT
TRBJ2-5	few	TRBV29-1	TRBD2	CSVAWTSGSPLQETQYF	TGCAGCGTTGCCTGGACTAGCGGGAGTCCGCTCCAAGAGACCCAGTACTTC
TRBJ1-5	NA	TRBV7-8	NA	CASSLWAGGNQPQHF	TGTGCCAGCAGCTTATGGGCAGGGGGCAATCAGCCCCAGCATTTT
TRBJ2-2	few	TRBV7-9	TRBD2	CASSSRGLAENTGELFF	TGTGCCAGCAGCTCTAGGGGACTAGCGGAAAACACCGGGGAGCTGTTTTTT
TRBJ2-7	medium-sized	TRBV6-5	NA	CASRDRLNEQYF	TGTGCCAGCAGAGACAGGCTAAACGAGCAGTACTTC